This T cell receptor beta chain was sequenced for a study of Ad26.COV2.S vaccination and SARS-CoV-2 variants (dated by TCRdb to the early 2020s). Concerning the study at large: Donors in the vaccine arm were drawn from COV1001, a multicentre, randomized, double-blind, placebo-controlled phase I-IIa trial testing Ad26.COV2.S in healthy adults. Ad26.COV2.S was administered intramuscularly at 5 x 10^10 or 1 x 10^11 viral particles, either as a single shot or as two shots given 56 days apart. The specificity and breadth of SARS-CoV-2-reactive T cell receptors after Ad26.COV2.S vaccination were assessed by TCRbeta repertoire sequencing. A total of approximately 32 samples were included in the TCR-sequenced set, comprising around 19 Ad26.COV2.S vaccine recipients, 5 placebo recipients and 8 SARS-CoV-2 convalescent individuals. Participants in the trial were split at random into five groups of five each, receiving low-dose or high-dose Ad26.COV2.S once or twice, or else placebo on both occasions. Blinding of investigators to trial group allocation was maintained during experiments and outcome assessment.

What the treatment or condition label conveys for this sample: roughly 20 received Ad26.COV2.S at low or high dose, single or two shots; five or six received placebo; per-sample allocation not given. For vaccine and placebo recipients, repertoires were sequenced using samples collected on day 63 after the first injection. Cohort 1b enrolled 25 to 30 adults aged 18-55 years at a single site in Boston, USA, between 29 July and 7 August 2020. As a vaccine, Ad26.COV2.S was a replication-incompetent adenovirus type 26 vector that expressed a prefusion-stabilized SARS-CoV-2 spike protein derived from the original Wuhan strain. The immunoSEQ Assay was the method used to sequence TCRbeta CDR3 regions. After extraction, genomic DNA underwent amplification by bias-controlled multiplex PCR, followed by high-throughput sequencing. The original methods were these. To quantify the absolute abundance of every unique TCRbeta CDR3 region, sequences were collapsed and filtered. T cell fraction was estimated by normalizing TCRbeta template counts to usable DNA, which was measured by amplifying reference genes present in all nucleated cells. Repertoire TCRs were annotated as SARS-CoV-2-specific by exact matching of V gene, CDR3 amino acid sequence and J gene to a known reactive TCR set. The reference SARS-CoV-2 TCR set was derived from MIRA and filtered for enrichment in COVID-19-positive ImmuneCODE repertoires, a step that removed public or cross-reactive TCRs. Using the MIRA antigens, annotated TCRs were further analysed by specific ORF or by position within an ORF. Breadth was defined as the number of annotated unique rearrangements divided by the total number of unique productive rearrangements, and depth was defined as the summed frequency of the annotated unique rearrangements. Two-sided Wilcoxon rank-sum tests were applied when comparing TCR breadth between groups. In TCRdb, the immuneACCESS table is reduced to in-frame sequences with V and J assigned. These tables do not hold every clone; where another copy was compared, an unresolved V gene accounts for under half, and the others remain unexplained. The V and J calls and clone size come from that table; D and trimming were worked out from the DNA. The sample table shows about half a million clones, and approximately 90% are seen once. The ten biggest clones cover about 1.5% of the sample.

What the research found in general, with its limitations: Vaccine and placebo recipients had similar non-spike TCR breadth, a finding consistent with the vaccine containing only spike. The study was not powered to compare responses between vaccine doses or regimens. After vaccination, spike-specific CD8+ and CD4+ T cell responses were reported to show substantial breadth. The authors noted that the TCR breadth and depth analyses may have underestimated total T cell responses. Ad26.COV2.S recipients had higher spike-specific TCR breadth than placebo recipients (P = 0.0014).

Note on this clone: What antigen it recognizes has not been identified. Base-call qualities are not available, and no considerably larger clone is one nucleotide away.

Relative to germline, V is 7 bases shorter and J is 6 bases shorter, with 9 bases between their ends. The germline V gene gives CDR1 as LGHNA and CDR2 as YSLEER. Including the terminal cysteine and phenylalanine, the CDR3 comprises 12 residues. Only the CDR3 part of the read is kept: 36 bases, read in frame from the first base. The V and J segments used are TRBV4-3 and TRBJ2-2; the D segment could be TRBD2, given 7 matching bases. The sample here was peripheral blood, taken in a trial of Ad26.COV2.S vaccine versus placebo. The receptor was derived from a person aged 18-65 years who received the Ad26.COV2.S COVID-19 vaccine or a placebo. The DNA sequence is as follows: TGCGCCAGCAAGGGGGGGCCCGGGGAGCTGTTTTTT. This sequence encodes CASKGGPGELFF.